This T cell receptor beta chain originates from a study of CD8 T cells in ankylosing spondylitis. The CDR3 covers 15 residues. V lost 5 bases, J lost 8 bases, and 4 bases stayed unmatched. The germline gives CDR1 SEHNR, CDR2 FQNEAQ (reference sequence). Study-level results: It was reported that disease-linked clones were significantly enriched in matched ankylosing spondylitis synovial fluid. Previous work reported some of these motif variants in the synovial fluid and blood of reactive arthritis.

This clonotype turned up a few times. Its specificity is not known. The TCR beta libraries were generated through quantitative 5'-RACE incorporating molecular barcodes. TCRdb used MiXCR to reprocess the 5' RACE reads, holding one entry per CDR3 protein. The sample lists about 240,000 distinct CDR3 sequences; about 10% were seen once. The sequenced sample was blood, either unsorted or a sorted T cell fraction (not recorded which). The TCR sequence derives from a male donor with ankylosing spondylitis or in good health (not recorded which). V and J are TRBV7-9 and TRBJ2-2; 14 bases line up with TRBD2. This CDR3 reads CASSTGLAGGGELFF. The CDR3 DNA follows: TGTGCCAGCAGCACCGGACTAGCGGGAGGAGGGGAGCTGTTTTTT.